The clone carrying this TCR beta chain has a count of ten or more. CD4+CD45RO+CD25- cells were isolated as memory CD4+ T cells. Constant-region reverse primers amplified full-length variable regions, followed by semi-nested Nested Universal Primer A PCR. TCRdb re-analysed the 5' RACE reads in MiXCR, keeping a single row per CDR3 protein. The sample consists of about 43,000 distinct CDR3 sequences, just under 30% of them appearing once. Trimming cost V 4 bases and J 6 bases, with 9 bases left between them. CDR3 size: 12 residues. CDR1 DFQATT and CDR2 SNEGSKA come from the germline V gene (reference sequence).

This sequence joins TRBV20-1 and TRBJ1-4; D gene ambiguous. The TCR originated in a female donor with breast cancer. The sample consisted of memory CD4+ T cells sorted from a lymph node. Indicated subset: memory CD4+ T cells, CD4+CD45RO+CD25-. The DNA for the CDR3 is TGCAGTGCTATGGGATCCTATGAAAAACTGTTTTTT. It translates to CSAMGSYEKLFF.